Given below is one T cell receptor (beta chain) in context. This record comes from a study of blood T cell repertoires in COVID-19. Study background: The samples span acute and convalescent COVID-19 from the United States, Italy and Spain. Sample material is recorded as cDNA or gDNA derived from T cells, B-cell-depleted T cells, or PBMCs.

J lost 2 bases, V lost 4 bases, and 5 bases had no gene match. The CDR3 spans 16 residues. Germline CDR1 is MNHEY and CDR2 is SVGAGI. Original processing methods: Using reference gene primer amplification, nucleated cell counts were estimated. Assay used: immunoSEQ multiplex PCR; TCRdb lists only in-frame clones, some missing. D and trimming come from the DNA, and the V and J calls and clone size come from that table. The sample has 270,000 or so clones, less than 90% seen once; the top ten hold 10% to 15%. The chain employs TRBV6-5 and TRBJ2-1, with TRBD1 matching 10 bases. Sequenced material: peripheral blood. This clonotype originated in a human donor in a cohort sampled during active COVID-19. The DNA of the CDR3 is TGTGCCAGCAGTTCTTCCGGGACAGGGGCCTACAATGAGCAGTTCTTC. This codes for CASSSSGTGAYNEQFF.